This entry is about one T cell receptor (beta chain). Its antigen remains unknown. Unique molecular identifiers were incorporated into the prepared TCRbeta library. Using its own MiXCR run on the PCR reads, TCRdb lists one record per CDR3 protein. Of 450,000 to 700,000 distinct CDR3 sequences detected, roughly 30% appear once; the ten largest clones hold about 35%. The sample comes from a study of T-cell reconstitution after alpha-beta-depleted transplantation in children. Overall study results and limits: Where some patients showed high TCRbeta diversity at day 60, it came from recipient T cells and thymic progenitors that had survived. Several hundred expanded graft clones reportedly were the source of alpha-beta T cells about two months after transplant. At one year after transplant, newly produced T cells mostly accounted for T-cell counts and diversity.

The CDR3 contains 15 residues. Germline V gene data show CDR1 as DFQATT and CDR2 as SNEGSKA (reference sequence). V lost 3 bases and J lost 2; bases outside the gene matches: 8. The V call is TRBV20-1, the J call TRBJ2-5, with 8 bases lining up with TRBD2. Source: PBMCs, taken before TCRalphabeta/CD19-depleted stem cell transplant. The receptor was derived from a boy in the first two years of life with Wiskott-Aldrich syndrome, due to receive a stem cell transplant. The CDR3 bases are TGCAGTGCTAGCGTCCCGGGAGGGCGGCAAGAGACCCAGTACTTC. Protein product: CSASVPGGRQETQYF.